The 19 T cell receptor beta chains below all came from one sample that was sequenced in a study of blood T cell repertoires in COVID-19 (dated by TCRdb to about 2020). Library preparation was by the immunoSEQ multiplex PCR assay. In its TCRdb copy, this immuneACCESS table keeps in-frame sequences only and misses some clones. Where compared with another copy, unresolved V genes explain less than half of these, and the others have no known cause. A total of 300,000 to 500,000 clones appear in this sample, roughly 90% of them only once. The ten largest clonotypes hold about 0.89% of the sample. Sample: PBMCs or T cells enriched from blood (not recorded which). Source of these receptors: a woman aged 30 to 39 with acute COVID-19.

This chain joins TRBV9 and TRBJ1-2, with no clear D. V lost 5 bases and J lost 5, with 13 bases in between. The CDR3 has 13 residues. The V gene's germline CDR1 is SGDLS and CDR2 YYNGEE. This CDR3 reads CASREHPGYGYTF. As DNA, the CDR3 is TGTGCCAGCAGAGAACACCCGGGTTATGGCTACACCTTC.

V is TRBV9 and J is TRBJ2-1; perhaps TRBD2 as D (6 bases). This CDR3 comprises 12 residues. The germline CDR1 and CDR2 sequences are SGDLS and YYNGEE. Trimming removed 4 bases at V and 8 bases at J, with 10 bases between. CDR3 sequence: CASSSRLDEQFF. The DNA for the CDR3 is TGTGCCAGCAGCTCCCGACTAGATGAGCAGTTCTTC.

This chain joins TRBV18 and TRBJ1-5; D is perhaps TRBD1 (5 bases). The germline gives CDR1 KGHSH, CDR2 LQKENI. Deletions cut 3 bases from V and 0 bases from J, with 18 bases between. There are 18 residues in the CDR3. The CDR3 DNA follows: TGTGCCAGCTCACCTTACACGGCGGGGGTCGGTAGCAATCAGCCCCAGCATTTT. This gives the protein CASSPYTAGVGSNQPQHF.

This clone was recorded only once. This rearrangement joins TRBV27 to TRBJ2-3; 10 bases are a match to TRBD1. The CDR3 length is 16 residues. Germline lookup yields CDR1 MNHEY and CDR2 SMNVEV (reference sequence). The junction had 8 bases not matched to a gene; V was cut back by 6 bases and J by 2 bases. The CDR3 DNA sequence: TGTGCCAGCAGGTATTCCGGGACAGGGGTCACAGATACGCAGTATTTT. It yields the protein CASRYSGTGVTDTQYF.

The CDR3 nucleotides read TGTGCCAGCAGTTTGGGGACAGGGACCACAGATACGCAGTATTTT. Its translation is CASSLGTGTTDTQYF. This chain connects TRBV28 to TRBJ2-3, with 9 positions matching TRBD1. Trimming at V came to 3 bases and at J to 2 bases, leaving 3 bases not matched to a gene. The germline CDR1 and CDR2 sequences are MDHEN and SYDVKM. There are 15 residues in the CDR3.

The CDR3 DNA follows: TGTGCCAGCAGCAGACAGGGAAATTTTCCACCCCTCCACTTT. Amino acid sequence: CASSRQGNFPPLHF. The genes are TRBV25-1 and TRBJ1-6, with TRBD1 matching 7 bases. Per germline, CDR1 MGHDK and CDR2 SYGVNS. The CDR3 runs 14 residues. The junction had 10 bases not matched to a gene; V was cut back by 6 bases and J by 11 bases.

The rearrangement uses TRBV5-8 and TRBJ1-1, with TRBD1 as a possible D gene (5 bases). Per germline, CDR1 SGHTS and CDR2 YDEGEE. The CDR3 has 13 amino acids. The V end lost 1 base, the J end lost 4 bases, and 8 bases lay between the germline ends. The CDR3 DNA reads TGTGCCAGCAGCTTGCAGGGAGGCACTGAAGCTTTCTTT. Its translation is CASSLQGGTEAFF.

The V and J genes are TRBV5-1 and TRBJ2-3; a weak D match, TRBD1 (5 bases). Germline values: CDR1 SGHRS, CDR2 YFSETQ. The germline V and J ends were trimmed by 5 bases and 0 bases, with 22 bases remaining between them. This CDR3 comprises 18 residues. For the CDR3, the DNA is TGCGCCAGCAGAAACGATGGGGCTACGACTCGTAGCACAGATACGCAGTATTTT. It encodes CASRNDGATTRSTDTQYF.

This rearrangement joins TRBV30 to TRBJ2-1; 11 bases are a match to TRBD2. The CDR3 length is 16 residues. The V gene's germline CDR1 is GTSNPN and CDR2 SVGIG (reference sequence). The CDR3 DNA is TGTGTGGGACTAGCGGACCCCCTGAATTCTCACAATGAGCAGTTCTTC. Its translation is CVGLADPLNSHNEQFF. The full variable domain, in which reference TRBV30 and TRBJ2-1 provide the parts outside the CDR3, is SQTIHQWPATLVQPVGSPLSLECTVEGTSNPNLYWYRQAAGRGLQLLFYSVGIGQISSEVPQNLSASRPQDRQFILSSKKLLLSDSGFYLCVGLADPLNSHNEQFFGPGTRLTVL.

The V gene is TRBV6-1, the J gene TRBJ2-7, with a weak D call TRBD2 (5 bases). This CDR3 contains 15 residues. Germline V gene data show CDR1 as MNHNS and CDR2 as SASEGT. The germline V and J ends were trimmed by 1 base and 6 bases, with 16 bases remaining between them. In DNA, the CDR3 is TGTGCCAGCAGTGAAGGGGTCCCCGGGATTTTCGAGCAGTACTTC. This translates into CASSEGVPGIFEQYF.

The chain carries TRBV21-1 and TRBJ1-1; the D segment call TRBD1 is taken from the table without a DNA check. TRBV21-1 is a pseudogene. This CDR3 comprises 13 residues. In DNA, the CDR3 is TGTGCCAGCAGCAACGACAGGGTCACTGAAGCTTTCTTT. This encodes CASSNDRVTEAFF.

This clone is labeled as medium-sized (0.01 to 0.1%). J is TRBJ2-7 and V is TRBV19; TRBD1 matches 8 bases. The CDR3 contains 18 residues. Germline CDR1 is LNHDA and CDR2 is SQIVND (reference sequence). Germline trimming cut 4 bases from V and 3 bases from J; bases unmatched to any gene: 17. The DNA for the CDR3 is TGTGCCAGTAGTACCCTAATAGGACAGGGAGAGGGGGACTACGAGCAGTACTTC. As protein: CASSTLIGQGEGDYEQYF.

The CDR3 nucleotides read TGTGCCAGTAGTACCTCGGGGAAGATTGAAGCTTTCTTT. This translates into CASSTSGKIEAFF. The J gene is TRBJ1-1, the V gene TRBV19, with no clear D. V was trimmed by 4 bases and J by 7 bases, leaving 13 bases between them. Germline values: CDR1 LNHDA, CDR2 SQIVND (reference sequence). CDR3 length equals 13 residues.

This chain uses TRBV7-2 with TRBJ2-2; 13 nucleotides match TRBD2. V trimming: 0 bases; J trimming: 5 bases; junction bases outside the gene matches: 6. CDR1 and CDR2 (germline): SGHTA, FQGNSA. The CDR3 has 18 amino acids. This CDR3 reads CASSLAALAGGPTGELFF. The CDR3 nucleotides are TGTGCCAGCAGCTTAGCGGCACTAGCGGGGGGGCCAACCGGGGAGCTGTTTTTT.

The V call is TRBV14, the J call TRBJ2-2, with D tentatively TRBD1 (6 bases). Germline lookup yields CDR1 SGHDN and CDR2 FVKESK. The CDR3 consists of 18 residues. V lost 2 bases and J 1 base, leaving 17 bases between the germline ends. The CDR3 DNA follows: TGTGCCAGCAGCCAAAGACGGCCGGGACACCAGAACACCGGGGAGCTGTTTTTT. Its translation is CASSQRRPGHQNTGELFF.

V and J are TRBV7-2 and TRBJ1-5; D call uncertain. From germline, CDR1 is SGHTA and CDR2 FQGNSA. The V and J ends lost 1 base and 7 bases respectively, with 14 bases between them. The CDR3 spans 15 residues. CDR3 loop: CASSLGGAVSQPQHF. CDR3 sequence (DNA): TGTGCCAGCAGCTTAGGAGGTGCGGTTAGCCAGCCCCAGCATTTT.

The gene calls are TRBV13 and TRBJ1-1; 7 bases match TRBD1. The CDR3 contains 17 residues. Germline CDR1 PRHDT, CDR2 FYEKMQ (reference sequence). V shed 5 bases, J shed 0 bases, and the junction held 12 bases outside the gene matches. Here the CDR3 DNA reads TGTGCCAGCAGCGCCCGGGACAGCCCCCGCATGAACACTGAAGCTTTCTTT. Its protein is CASSARDSPRMNTEAFF.

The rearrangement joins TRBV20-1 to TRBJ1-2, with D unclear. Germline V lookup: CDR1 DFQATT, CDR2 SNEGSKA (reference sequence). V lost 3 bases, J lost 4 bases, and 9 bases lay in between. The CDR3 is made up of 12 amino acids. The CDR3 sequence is CSASTDIYGYTF. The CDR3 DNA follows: TGCAGTGCTAGTACAGACATCTATGGCTACACCTTC.

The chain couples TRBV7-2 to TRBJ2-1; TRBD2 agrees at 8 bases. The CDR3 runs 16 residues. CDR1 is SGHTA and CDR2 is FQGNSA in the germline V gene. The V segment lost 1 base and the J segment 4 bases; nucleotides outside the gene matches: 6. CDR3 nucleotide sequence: TGTGCCAGCAGCTTAGTCGGGGGGGAACCTTACAATGAGCAGTTCTTC. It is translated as CASSLVGGEPYNEQFF. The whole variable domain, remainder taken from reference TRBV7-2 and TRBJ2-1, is GAGVSQSPSNKVTEKGKDVELRCDPISGHTALYWYRQSLGQGLEFLIYFQGNSAPDKSGLPSDRFSAERTGGSVSTLTIQRTQQEDSAVYLCASSLVGGEPYNEQFFGPGTRLTVL.